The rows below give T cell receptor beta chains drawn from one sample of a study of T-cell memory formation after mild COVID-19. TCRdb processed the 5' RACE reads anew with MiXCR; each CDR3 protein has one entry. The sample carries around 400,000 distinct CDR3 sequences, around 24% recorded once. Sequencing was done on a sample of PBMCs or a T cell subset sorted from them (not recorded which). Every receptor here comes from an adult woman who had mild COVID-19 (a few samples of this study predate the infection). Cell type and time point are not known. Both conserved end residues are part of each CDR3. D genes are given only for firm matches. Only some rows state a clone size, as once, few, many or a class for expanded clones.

CASSSRQANGYTF	TGTGCCAGCAGCTCTCGACAGGCCAATGGCTACACCTTC	TRBV7-9	TRBJ1-2	few	NA
CAMRDRLNLNTEAFF	TGTGCCATGAGGGACAGGCTAAACCTTAACACTGAAGCTTTCTTT	TRBV10-3	TRBJ1-1	NA	TRBD1
CASSPKAGAVGGYTF	TGTGCCAGCAGCCCGAAGGCGGGGGCAGTTGGTGGCTACACCTTC	TRBV7-8	TRBJ1-2	NA	NA
CASSSLGGGPGYNEQFF	TGTGCCAGCAGTTCCCTTGGCGGAGGGCCGGGGTACAATGAGCAGTTCTTC	TRBV6-5	TRBJ2-1	NA	NA
CASSFRGGGTEAFF	TGTGCCAGCAGTTTCCGGGGCGGCGGCACTGAAGCTTTCTTT	TRBV12-3/TRBV12-4	TRBJ1-1	few	NA
CASSSHGSYEQYF	TGTGCCAGCAGCTCCCATGGCTCCTACGAGCAGTACTTC	TRBV7-3	TRBJ2-7	NA	NA
CASSVNRDNEQFF	TGTGCCAGCAGTGTAAACAGGGACAATGAGCAGTTCTTC	TRBV2	TRBJ2-1	NA	NA
CASSPEGQEAFF	TGCGCCAGCAGCCCAGAGGGACAGGAAGCTTTCTTT	TRBV5-1	TRBJ1-1	many	TRBD1
CASSYSTSKYEQYF	TGTGCCAGCAGTTACTCAACTAGTAAATACGAGCAGTACTTC	TRBV6-2/TRBV6-3	TRBJ2-7	NA	NA
CASSPYYRGRGYGYTF	TGTGCCAGCAGCCCCTACTACAGGGGAAGGGGCTATGGCTACACCTTC	TRBV12-3/TRBV12-4	TRBJ1-2	NA	TRBD1
CASSLSRANTGELFF	TGTGCCAGCAGCTTAAGCAGGGCGAACACCGGGGAGCTGTTTTTT	TRBV7-2	TRBJ2-2	NA	NA